This T cell receptor (beta chain) appears in the sequencing data of a study of vaccination and CD4 T cells after COVID-19. Study as a whole: Overlapping peptides of the spike proteins of SARS-CoV-2, HCoV-NL63, HCoV-OC43 and HCoV-229E were used for cell stimulation.

As to this clonotype: Antigen unknown.

Germline V gives CDR1 DFQATT, CDR2 SNEGSKA (reference sequence). Trimming removed 6 bases from V and 7 bases from J; junction bases left unmatched: 9. This CDR3 is built from 15 residues. Sample time point: late sampling 161 to 241 days after vaccination in three convalescent patients. The sample's treatment: approximately nine-day PBMC culture with coronavirus spike peptide pools or control peptides (ViraFEST assay). Oncomine TCR Beta short-read sequencing was applied to DNA from cultured CD4+ T cells. TCRdb re-analysed the PCR reads in MiXCR, keeping a single row per CDR3 protein. The data contain under 30,000 distinct CDR3 sequences, under 40% of them singletons.

The chain links TRBV20-1 to TRBJ1-6; 10 nucleotides align to TRBD1. The sample here was CD4+ T cells from blood, cultured in vitro, taken about 7 months after SARS-CoV-2 vaccination. This sequence originates from a human donor who had recovered from COVID-19. CDR3 DNA: TGCAGTGCACCAGCTCCGGGACAGGGGAATTCACCCCTCCACTTT. Protein product: CSAPAPGQGNSPLHF.